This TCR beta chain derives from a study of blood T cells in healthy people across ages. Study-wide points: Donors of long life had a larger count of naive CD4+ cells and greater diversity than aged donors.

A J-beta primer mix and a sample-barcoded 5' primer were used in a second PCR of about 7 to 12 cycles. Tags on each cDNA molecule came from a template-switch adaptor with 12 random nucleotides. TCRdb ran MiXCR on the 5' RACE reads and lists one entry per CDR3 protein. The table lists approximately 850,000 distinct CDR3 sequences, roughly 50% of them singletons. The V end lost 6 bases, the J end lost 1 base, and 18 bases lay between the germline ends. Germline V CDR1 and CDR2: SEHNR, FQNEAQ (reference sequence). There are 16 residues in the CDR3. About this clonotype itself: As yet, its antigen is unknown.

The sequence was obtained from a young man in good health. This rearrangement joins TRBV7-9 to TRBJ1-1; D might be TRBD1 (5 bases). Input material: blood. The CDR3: CASRPRVIPPNTEAFF. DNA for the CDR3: TGTGCCAGCAGGCCCAGGGTGATCCCGCCGAACACTGAAGCTTTCTTT.